The 7 T cell receptor beta chains listed next were all sequenced from one sample in a study of cytomegalovirus exposure and HLA in healthy donors. Researchers ran the PCR with 60 Vbeta and 13 Jbeta primers. The table came from immunoSEQ multiplex PCR; TCRdb's copy has only in-frame clones and leaves some out. In total, the table holds about 130,000 clones. Sample: PBMCs. Receptors originate from a woman aged 35 to 49 in good health and CMV-seropositive.

This chain uses TRBV27 with TRBJ2-3; D gene ambiguous. V was pared by 0 bases and J by 5 bases, with 9 bases between. This CDR3 is 14 amino acids long. Per germline, CDR1 MNHEY and CDR2 SMNVEV (reference sequence). CDR3 sequence: CASSLSRYGDTQYF. The DNA for the CDR3 is TGTGCCAGCAGTTTATCGCGGTACGGAGATACGCAGTATTTT.

The chain links TRBV25-1 to TRBJ2-1; possible D gene TRBD2, 6 bases. V was clipped by 8 bases and J by 5 bases, with 10 bases between them. The CDR3 is 12 residues long. Germline CDR1 is MGHDK and CDR2 is SYGVNS. The CDR3 DNA reads as TGTGCCAGCGGGACTCTGGACAATGAGCAGTTCTTC. Translation: CASGTLDNEQFF. Together with reference TRBV25-1 and TRBJ2-1, the CDR3 gives the full variable domain: EADIYQTPRYLVIGTGKKITLECSQTMGHDKMYWYQQDPGMELHLIHYSYGVNSTEKGDLSSESTVSRIRTEHFPLTLESARPSHTSQYLCASGTLDNEQFFGPGTRLTVL.

The chain employs TRBV7-3 and TRBJ2-1; 9 bases are shared with TRBD2. The CDR3 consists of 17 residues. Germline V gene sequence: CDR1 SGHTA, CDR2 FQGTGA. V was pared by 2 bases and J by 2 bases, with 7 bases of the junction left unmatched. For the CDR3, the DNA is TGTGCCAGCAGCTTACCAGCGGGAGGATTCACCTACAATGAGCAGTTCTTC. Translated, it gives CASSLPAGGFTYNEQFF.

The genes are TRBV19 and TRBJ2-5; D might be TRBD2 (6 bases). This CDR3 has 14 residues. The germline gives CDR1 LNHDA, CDR2 SQIVND (reference sequence). V lost 3 bases and J lost 5, with 13 bases in between. For the CDR3, the DNA is TGTGCCAGTAGTATGAGGGAGGCCGGGGAGACCCAGTACTTC. Its translation is CASSMREAGETQYF.

J is TRBJ1-4 and V is TRBV5-4, with D tentatively TRBD1 (6 bases). CDR3 length equals 14 residues. The germline V gene has CDR1 SGHNT and CDR2 YYREEE (reference sequence). With 4 bases removed from V and 7 bases from J, the gap between germline ends came to 14 bases. The DNA of the CDR3 is TGTGCCAGCAGCCCAAGAGGACAGCCTGAAAAACTGTTTTTT. Its translation is CASSPRGQPEKLFF.

V usage is TRBV21-1 and J usage is TRBJ2-7; TRBD1 is the table's D call and was not checked against the DNA. TRBV21-1 is described as a pseudogene. This CDR3 region has 14 residues. This chain's CDR3 is CASSKARQGYEQYF. The CDR3, as DNA: TGTGCCAGCAGCAAAGCAAGACAAGGCTACGAGCAGTACTTC.

The rearrangement joins TRBV19 to TRBJ2-7; 10 bases fit TRBD1. V lost 7 bases and J lost 5; bases outside the gene matches: 8. CDR1 and CDR2 (germline): LNHDA, SQIVND (reference sequence). The CDR3 is made up of 14 amino acids. This CDR3 reads CASKRQGAIHEQYF. The CDR3, as DNA: TGTGCCAGTAAACGACAGGGGGCGATCCACGAGCAGTACTTC.